The sample holds one count of the clone carrying this T cell receptor beta chain. Its antigen is not known. Germline CDR1 and CDR2: MNHEY and SVGAGI. There are 15 residues in the CDR3. Deletions cut 2 bases from V and 5 bases from J, with 15 bases between. Assay: immunoSEQ multiplex PCR; the TCRdb copy retains only in-frame clones and omits some. The sample holds 5,400 or so clones, roughly 93% seen once. This sample stems from a study of T cell clonotyping in hematopoietic cell transplantation. The study's findings and limits: Recipient TCR diversity dropped after transplant; expanded clonotypes rose from day 30 to 180.

V usage is TRBV6-5 and J usage is TRBJ1-1; D not resolved. This specimen consisted of peripheral blood mononuclear cells, obtained 100 days after allogeneic stem cell transplant. The receptor's source is a female patient aged 45-60 years who had an allogeneic stem cell transplant from a related donor, so the T cells may come from the graft donor. Some clones in this sample may be carry-over from other donors' samples. Written as DNA, the CDR3 is TGTGCCAGCAGTTACCGAGGGAGGGTTGGGACTGAAGCTTTCTTT. This gives the protein CASSYRGRVGTEAFF.